Following are 26 T cell receptor beta chains from one sample sequenced in a study of T cell repertoires in cytomegalovirus infection. TCRdb re-called the reads through MiXCR, storing one row per CDR3 protein. The sample contains around 130,000 distinct CDR3 sequences, roughly 9% of which appear only once. The specimen sequenced was PBMCs. These receptors were taken from a human donor in good health (CMV status not recorded). Some clones in this sample may be carry-over from other donors' samples.

Comment on this clonotype: A much larger clone is a single base away; this may be a read error. V is TRBV6-6 and J is TRBJ1-1; tentatively, D is TRBD1 (5 bases). Germline V lookup: CDR1 MNHNY, CDR2 SVGAGI (reference sequence). CDR3 length equals 12 residues. The DNA of the CDR3 is TGTGCCAGCCGTTACTCGGGGGGGGGGGCTTTCTTT. It yields the protein CASRYSGGGAFF.

In its sample, this clonotype was seen many times. The chain links TRBV7-2 to TRBJ2-3; 7 bases match TRBD2. V shed 5 bases and J 5 bases; nucleotides not matched to a gene: 13. Germline CDR1 and CDR2: SGHTA and FQGNSA. This CDR3 has 16 amino acids. This CDR3 is CASSIDSGPRGDTQYF. The CDR3 DNA is TGTGCCAGCAGCATCGATAGCGGGCCCCGGGGAGATACGCAGTATTTT. The variable domain in full, with the rest retrieved from reference TRBV7-2 and TRBJ2-3, is GAGVSQSPSNKVTEKGKDVELRCDPISGHTALYWYRQSLGQGLEFLIYFQGNSAPDKSGLPSDRFSAERTGGSVSTLTIQRTQQEDSAVYLCASSIDSGPRGDTQYFGPGTRLTVL.

This clonotype was counted at least ten times. The chain employs TRBV24-1 and TRBJ2-1; D remains unclear. This CDR3 spans 11 amino acids. The V and J ends lost 2 bases and 14 bases respectively, with 9 bases between them. The germline V gene has CDR1 KGHDR and CDR2 SFDVKD. For the CDR3, the DNA is TGTGCCACCAGTGATTGGGAACGGGAGTTCTTC. This encodes CATSDWEREFF.

This clonotype was recorded many times. This chain joins TRBV9 and TRBJ1-3; the D is unclear. The CDR3 is made up of 13 amino acids. The germline V and J ends were trimmed by 0 bases and 8 bases, with 9 bases remaining between them. Germline CDR1 SGDLS, CDR2 YYNGEE. The CDR3 coding sequence is TGTGCCAGCAGCGTAGACAGTGTGGACACCATATATTTT. Encoded protein: CASSVDSVDTIYF.

This clonotype was detected only a few times. The V and J genes are TRBV19 and TRBJ1-1; 9 bases are a match to TRBD1. The germline V gene has CDR1 LNHDA and CDR2 SQIVND (reference sequence). Trimming cost V 5 bases and J 0 bases; bases outside gene matches: 7. This CDR3 spans 16 amino acids. CDR3 sequence: CASSSRQGGVNTEAFF. For the CDR3, the DNA is TGTGCCAGTAGTTCCCGACAGGGGGGAGTGAACACTGAAGCTTTCTTT. The full variable domain, completed using reference TRBV19 and TRBJ1-1, is DGGITQSPKYLFRKEGQNVTLSCEQNLNHDAMYWYRQDPGQGLRLIYYSQIVNDFQKGDIAEGYSVSREKKESFPLTVTSAQKNPTAFYLCASSSRQGGVNTEAFFGQGTRLTVV.

The V call is TRBV20-1, the J call TRBJ2-2; 8 nucleotides agree with TRBD2. CDR3 length: 13 amino acids. CDR1 is DFQATT and CDR2 is SNEGSKA in the germline V gene (reference sequence). J gave up 6 bases and V 4 bases, and 4 bases lay outside the gene matches. The CDR3 sequence is CSAKPGGAGELFF. In nucleotides, the CDR3 is TGCAGTGCTAAGCCGGGGGGGGCCGGGGAGCTGTTTTTT.

The chain combines TRBV29-1 with TRBJ2-7, with no clear D. Germline CDR1 is SQVTM and CDR2 is ANQGSEA. This CDR3 is built from 13 residues. The ends were cut back, 6 bases at V and 1 base at J, with 13 bases in the middle. The CDR3: CSVLDGGSYEQYF. DNA of the CDR3: TGCAGCGTCCTGGATGGTGGGTCCTACGAGCAGTACTTC.

Concerning this clonotype itself: A clone one base away is much larger, so this may be a read error. The DNA of the CDR3 is TGTGCCAGTAGTACCGGGACAGGAGGAGGGACCCAGTACTTC. Encoded protein: CASSTGTGGGTQYF. The chain uses TRBV19 and TRBJ2-5; the match to TRBD1 covers 8 bases. Per germline, CDR1 LNHDA and CDR2 SQIVND (reference sequence). V trimming: 4 bases; J trimming: 7 bases; junction bases outside the gene matches: 8. The CDR3 is made up of 14 amino acids.

This clonotype has ten or more counts. J is TRBJ2-5 and V is TRBV20-1, with D possibly being TRBD1 (6 bases). From germline, CDR1 is DFQATT and CDR2 SNEGSKA (reference sequence). This CDR3 spans 15 amino acids. The ends were cut back, 6 bases at V and 4 bases at J, with 21 bases in the middle. In nucleotides, the CDR3 is TGCAGTGCCTCACCTACAGGGTCATTTCGAGAGACCCAGTACTTC. This gives the protein CSASPTGSFRETQYF.

In its sample, this clonotype was seen many times. This sequence joins TRBV7-6 and TRBJ2-1; D unclear. The germline CDR1 and CDR2 sequences are SGHVS and FNYEAQ. V dropped 2 bases and J dropped 8 bases, with 13 bases sitting between them. CDR3 length: 14 amino acids. CDR3 residues: CASSLIAGSYEQFF. Written as DNA, the CDR3 is TGTGCCAGCAGCTTAATCGCAGGATCGTATGAGCAGTTCTTC.

This clonotype was seen ten or more times. The chain has TRBV20-1 and TRBJ2-5, with 7 positions matching TRBD2. This CDR3 contains 14 residues. CDR1 is DFQATT and CDR2 is SNEGSKA in the germline V gene (reference sequence). Germline trimming cut 3 bases from V and 2 bases from J; bases unmatched to any gene: 6. CDR3 nucleotide sequence: TGCAGTGCTAGGGCCCGGACTAGTCAAGAGACCCAGTACTTC. Translation gives CSARARTSQETQYF.

In this sample, this clonotype turned up many times. The J gene is TRBJ2-3, the V gene TRBV11-3; TRBD2 is a possible D gene (6 bases). V lost 5 bases, J lost 0 bases, and 9 bases lay in between. CDR1 and CDR2 from the germline V gene are SGHNT and YENEEA. The CDR3 runs 14 residues. DNA of the CDR3: TGTGCCAGCAGCACCGGGGGTAGCACAGATACGCAGTATTTT. Protein sequence: CASSTGGSTDTQYF.

This clonotype was counted only a few times. This rearrangement joins TRBV6-2 or TRBV6-3 to TRBJ2-1; perhaps D is TRBD1 or TRBD2 (7 bases each). This CDR3 is built from 15 residues. The germline V and J ends were trimmed by 7 bases and 0 bases, with 13 bases remaining between them. The germline V gene encodes CDR1 MNHEY and CDR2 SVGEGT. CDR3 DNA sequence: TGTGCCAGCAATCAGGGGGGGATCTCCTACAATGAGCAGTTCTTC. This codes for CASNQGGISYNEQFF.

The chain recombines TRBV19 with TRBJ2-3, with D unresolved. The length of the CDR3 is 14 residues. V shed 3 bases and J shed 0 bases, with 7 bases lying between them. Germline CDR1 is LNHDA and CDR2 is SQIVND (reference sequence). CDR3 in DNA: TGTGCCAGTAGTATCCAAAAGAGCACAGATACGCAGTATTTT. Amino acids: CASSIQKSTDTQYF.

In this sample, this clonotype turned up many times. The chain has TRBV6-6 and TRBJ2-4; 8 bases are a match to TRBD1. V shed 6 bases, J shed 0 bases, and the junction held 10 bases outside the gene matches. This CDR3 has 17 residues. Germline V lookup: CDR1 MNHNY, CDR2 SVGAGI (reference sequence). CDR3 protein: CASRDDQGALAKNIQYF. The CDR3 coding sequence is TGTGCCAGCAGAGACGATCAGGGGGCGTTAGCCAAAAACATTCAGTACTTC.

This clonotype was seen ten or more times. This chain links TRBV19 with TRBJ2-2; D is uncertain. The V end was cut by 1 base, the J end by 2 bases, with 5 bases between. Germline values: CDR1 LNHDA, CDR2 SQIVND (reference sequence). The CDR3 loop spans 14 amino acids. The CDR3 is CASSIVGNTGELFF. The CDR3 DNA sequence: TGTGCCAGTAGTATAGTCGGAAACACCGGGGAGCTGTTTTTT.

This clonotype was counted ten times or more. V gene TRBV7-2 combines with J gene TRBJ2-7; D unclear. This CDR3 region has 13 residues. V lost 5 bases and J lost 2, with 10 bases in between. Germline CDR1 is SGHTA and CDR2 is FQGNSA. CDR3 DNA: TGTGCCAGCAGCCGATCTACAGCCTACGAGCAGTACTTC. Translated: CASSRSTAYEQYF.

This clonotype showed up just a few times. The chain recombines TRBV19 with TRBJ1-1, with TRBD1 as a possible D gene (6 bases). The CDR3 extends over 14 amino acids. Trimming removed 8 bases at V and 5 bases at J, with 18 bases between. Germline CDR1 and CDR2: LNHDA and SQIVND (reference sequence). CDR3 protein: CASVLAGARTEAFF. The DNA of the CDR3 is TGTGCCAGTGTTCTAGCGGGGGCGAGAACTGAAGCTTTCTTT.

This clonotype was observed a handful of times. The rearrangement links TRBV29-1 to TRBJ2-2; D call uncertain. CDR1 and CDR2 from the germline V gene are SQVTM and ANQGSEA. Trimming took 4 bases from V and 3 from J, leaving 9 bases between them. The CDR3 covers 13 residues. The CDR3 DNA follows: TGCAGCGTTGCTTCCGGGTACACCGGGGAGCTGTTTTTT. This encodes CSVASGYTGELFF.

This clonotype was observed at least ten times. The rearrangement uses TRBV7-2 and TRBJ1-2; 9 bases are a match to TRBD1. V shed 1 base, J shed 2 bases, and the junction held 11 bases outside the gene matches. Per the germline V gene, CDR1 is SGHTA and CDR2 is FQGNSA. This CDR3 spans 18 amino acids. The DNA for the CDR3 is TGTGCCAGCAGCTTAGAGGGACAGGGAGCTTCGGGGAACTATGGCTACACCTTC. Translated: CASSLEGQGASGNYGYTF.

There are many counts of this clonotype. The rearrangement joins TRBV7-2 to TRBJ1-1; 9 bases align to TRBD1. Trimming took 4 bases from V and 0 from J; bases not matched to a gene: 3. The CDR3 covers 15 residues. Germline V gene data show CDR1 as SGHTA and CDR2 as FQGNSA. The chain's CDR3 is CASSSTGGMNTEAFF. CDR3 DNA sequence: TGTGCCAGCAGCTCAACAGGGGGCATGAACACTGAAGCTTTCTTT.

Concerning this clonotype: This clone may be a read error of a much larger clone one base away. The chain carries TRBV6-8 and TRBJ2-7; no definite D call. The germline CDR1 and CDR2 sequences are MNHGY and SAAAGT. The length of the CDR3 is 11 residues. The CDR3 DNA reads TGTGCCTGCAGTGGCTCCTACGAGCAGTACTTC. Encoded protein: CACSGSYEQYF.

This clonotype was recorded at least ten times. The V gene is TRBV14, the J gene TRBJ1-6; D not resolved. V was cut by 6 bases and J by 0 bases, with 18 bases left in between. This CDR3 contains 18 residues. Germline V CDR1 and CDR2: SGHDN, FVKESK. The CDR3 DNA sequence: TGTGCCAGCAGACTCGGGCCCTCATCGAGCTCCTATAATTCACCCCTCCACTTT. It yields the protein CASRLGPSSSSYNSPLHF.

This sequence joins TRBV7-9 and TRBJ2-5; 7 bases are shared with TRBD2. CDR3 length: 16 amino acids. CDR1 and CDR2 from the germline V gene are SEHNR and FQNEAQ (reference sequence). V shed 2 bases and J 1 base; nucleotides not matched to a gene: 7. CDR3 nucleotides: TGTGCCAGCAGCTTAATTTCCGGGACTATCCAAGAGACCCAGTACTTC. This translates into CASSLISGTIQETQYF. The entire variable domain, with the rest obtained from reference TRBV7-9 and TRBJ2-5, is as follows: DTGVSQNPRHKITKRGQNVTFRCDPISEHNRLYWYRQTLGQGPEFLTYFQNEAQLEKSRLLSDRFSAERPKGSFSTLEIQRTEQGDSAMYLCASSLISGTIQETQYFGPGTRLLVL.

To note about this clonotype: This sequence may be a read error, since a much larger clone differs from it by one base. This sequence joins TRBV18 and TRBJ1-4; 7 positions agree with TRBD1. The CDR3 length is 13 residues. Per germline, CDR1 KGHSH and CDR2 LQKENI. CDR3 region: CASTRDSNEILFF. The DNA for the CDR3 is TGTGCCAGCACTCGGGACAGTAATGAAATACTGTTTTTT.

The rearrangement joins TRBV28 to TRBJ1-2, with D tentatively TRBD1 (6 bases). The V end lost 6 bases, the J end lost 7 bases, and 18 bases lay between the germline ends. Germline V lookup: CDR1 MDHEN, CDR2 SYDVKM. CDR3 length: 14 amino acids. CDR3 coding DNA: TGTGCCAGCAGCACTGCGAACAGGGTTGTTGGCTACACCTTC. This sequence encodes CASSTANRVVGYTF.